This T cell receptor (beta chain) was observed in a study of blood T cell repertoires in COVID-19. As for the study in general: The United States, Italy and Spain provided the acute and convalescent COVID-19 samples. Sources were T cells, B-cell-depleted T cells, or PBMCs; the material itself was cDNA or gDNA.

Source study methods: Amplification of reference gene primers provided the estimated nucleated cell counts. Repertoires were generated with immunoSEQ multiplex PCR, while TCRdb's copy carries only in-frame clones and drops some. That table gives V, J and clone size, and the DNA gave D and trimming. The data hold some 340,000 clones, with about 85% observed a single time. The CDR3 runs 14 residues. Deletions cut 2 bases from V and 6 bases from J, with 10 bases between. Per the germline V gene, CDR1 is SNHLY and CDR2 is FYNNEI. The chain recombines TRBV2 with TRBJ1-4; TRBD1 might be the D (6 bases). This clonotype originated in a woman aged 18-35 years with acute or convalescent COVID-19. Sequenced sample: peripheral blood. CDR3 DNA sequence: TGTGCCAGCAGTGAACGGGGGGCGGATGAAAAACTGTTTTTT. Translating it yields CASSERGADEKLFF.